A selection of T cell receptor beta chains follows, all from one sample in a study of cytomegalovirus exposure and HLA in healthy donors. This table comes from immunoSEQ multiplex PCR, and its TCRdb copy is limited to in-frame clones, with some not included. The sample includes about 140,000 clones, approximately 80% of them seen just once. Sequencing used PBMCs. The receptors here all came from a man over 45 in good health and CMV-seronegative. The CDR3 runs from the conserved cysteine through the conserved F or W. A D gene is named only where the DNA matches it firmly. Clone size appears in some rows only: once, few, many, or a class for an expanded clone.

NA | TRBJ2-7 | TRBD2 | TRBV9 | TGTGCCAGCAGCGTCCTAGCGGGAGGAACCTACGAGCAGTACTTC | CASSVLAGGTYEQYF
NA | TRBJ1-6 | TRBD1 | TRBV29-1 | TGCAGCGCCCAGGGGGCTGACTATAATTCACCCCTCCACTTT | CSAQGADYNSPLHF
NA | TRBJ2-1 | NA | TRBV7-3 | TGTGCCAGCAGTTCATCGGGTGCCTACAATGAGCAGTTCTTC | CASSSSGAYNEQFF
NA | TRBJ2-7 | NA | TRBV5-1 | TGCGCCAGCAGCTTGGCCGTATCAAATGGTCGACAGGCGAGCTACGAGCAGTACTTC | CASSLAVSNGRQASYEQYF
NA | TRBJ2-1 | NA | TRBV7-3 | TGTGCCAGCAGCTTACTCCTGGAGAACAATGAGCAGTTCTTC | CASSLLLENNEQFF
once | TRBJ2-7 | NA | TRBV30 | TGTGCCTGGAGTGTGCATGGCGGCTACGAGCAGTACTTC | CAWSVHGGYEQYF
NA | TRBJ2-1 | NA | TRBV19 | TGTGCCAGTAATCCCGGGACAAAGCGGGGTGAGCAGTTCTTC | CASNPGTKRGEQFF
NA | TRBJ2-3 | NA | TRBV9 | TGTGCCAGCAGTAATGCTGTGGGGGCGCATACGCAGTATTTT | CASSNAVGAHTQYF
NA | TRBJ2-7 | NA | TRBV2 | TGTGCCAGCAGTGTGCAGGGGCGAGGCTACGAGCAGTACTTC | CASSVQGRGYEQYF
NA | TRBJ2-7 | TRBD2 | TRBV11-1 | TGTGCCAGCAGCTTAGGTACTGGACTAGCGGGCAGCTACGAGCAGTACTTC | CASSLGTGLAGSYEQYF
NA | TRBJ2-1 | TRBD1 | TRBV27 | TGTGCCAGCAGTTTTCCGACAGGGCCGTCTTTCTTC | CASSFPTGPSFF
NA | TRBJ2-2 | NA | TRBV4-1 | TGCGCCAGCAGCCAAGGGCAAGGGAGCGGCGGGGAGCTGTTTTTT | CASSQGQGSGGELFF
NA | TRBJ1-1 | NA | TRBV30 | TGTGCCTGGAGGGAGGCTTCCCTCAGCACTGAAGCTTTCTTT | CAWREASLSTEAFF
NA | TRBJ1-1 | NA | TRBV7-9 | TGTGCCAGCAGCTTAGCGACAGGCTCCACTGAAGCTTTCTTT | CASSLATGSTEAFF
NA | TRBJ1-1 | NA | TRBV5-4 | TGTGCCAGCACTCCGGGTCCCGGTATGAACACTGAAGCTTTCTTT | CASTPGPGMNTEAFF
NA | TRBJ2-3 | TRBD2 | TRBV10-3 | TGTGCCATCAGTCTGGGACTAGCGGGGGTTAACACAGATACGCAGTATTTT | CAISLGLAGVNTDTQYF
NA | TRBJ1-1 | NA | TRBV5-1 | TGCGCCAGCAAGCGGCCGGGGGGGAACACTGAAGCTTTCTTT | CASKRPGGNTEAFF
NA | TRBJ2-6 | TRBD1 | TRBV27 | TGTGCCAGCAGTTCAACAGGGGCTGGGGCCAACGTCCTGACTTTC | CASSSTGAGANVLTF
NA | TRBJ2-1 | NA | TRBV5-4 | TGTGCCAGCAGCTTGGTTAGCCTGAATGAGCAGTTCTTC | CASSLVSLNEQFF
NA | TRBJ1-4 | NA | TRBV2 | TGTGCCAGCAATCCCTACAGAAATGAAAAACTGTTTTTT | CASNPYRNEKLFF